Listed below are T cell receptor beta chains from one sample, sequenced in a study of blood T cell repertoires in COVID-19. Measured with immunoSEQ multiplex PCR; TCRdb has only the in-frame clones, and not every one. Among around 280,000 clones listed, 75% to 90% were seen once. The specimen was peripheral blood. Receptor source: a woman aged 50 to 60 who had recovered from COVID-19. CDR3s include the opening cysteine and the closing phenylalanine or tryptophan. The order of the fields is V gene, J gene, CDR3 length, CDR3 protein.

V gene: TRBV11-2; J gene: TRBJ2-1; CDR3 length: 15; CDR3 protein: CASSRGRSSYNEQFF
V gene: TRBV9; J gene: TRBJ2-2; CDR3 length: 15; CDR3 protein: CASSPRQGNTGELFF
V gene: TRBV28; J gene: TRBJ2-7; CDR3 length: 11; CDR3 protein: CASSLRLEQYF
V gene: TRBV7-2; J gene: TRBJ2-3; CDR3 length: 17; CDR3 protein: CASSRLGLAGTPDTQYF
V gene: TRBV27; J gene: TRBJ1-2; CDR3 length: 16; CDR3 protein: CASSLSGWGGPYGYTF
V gene: TRBV7-9; J gene: TRBJ1-1; CDR3 length: 13; CDR3 protein: CASSLQGMGEAFF
V gene: TRBV24-1; J gene: TRBJ1-2; CDR3 length: 16; CDR3 protein: CATSDPTGGPNYGYTF
V gene: TRBV4-3; J gene: TRBJ1-1; CDR3 length: 13; CDR3 protein: CASSQVEGTEAFF
V gene: TRBV9; J gene: TRBJ1-1; CDR3 length: 14; CDR3 protein: CASSSSLGGTEAFF
V gene: TRBV6-9; J gene: TRBJ1-2; CDR3 length: 17; CDR3 protein: CASSYRDRLLVGYGYTF
V gene: TRBV28; J gene: TRBJ2-1; CDR3 length: 17; CDR3 protein: CASSSGTSELSYNEQFF
V gene: TRBV19; J gene: TRBJ1-1; CDR3 length: 15; CDR3 protein: CASREPGGGNTEAFF